This T cell receptor (beta chain) was identified in a study of identical twins' blood T cells. The V gene lost 6 bases and the J gene lost 4 bases, with 16 bases spanning the gap. The CDR3 totals 15 residues. CDR1 is DFQATT, CDR2 SNEGSKA, per germline (reference sequence). All three twin pairs grew up together with likely shared infections and vaccines. TCRdb reanalysed the 5' RACE reads using MiXCR and keeps one entry per CDR3 protein. This sample yields 350,000 to 400,000 distinct CDR3 sequences, of which about 28% are seen a single time; about 6% belongs to the top ten. Findings and caveats of the study: Shared CDR3 clonotype counts tracked mainly the product of cloneset sizes.

Concerning this clonotype: Its antigen is as yet unknown.

This TCR derives from a woman aged 18 to 49 in good health. The chain joins TRBV20-1 to TRBJ1-6, with D perhaps matching TRBD1 (5 bases). Sample: PBMCs. The CDR3 spells CSALGSGGYNSPLHF. The CDR3 DNA reads as TGCAGTGCCTTAGGGTCGGGGGGTTATAATTCACCCCTCCACTTT.